Following are 21 T cell receptor beta chains from one sample sequenced in a study of prognosis after radiotherapy for stage I lung cancer. Genomic DNA yielded TCR beta CDR3, amplified by two-round multiplex PCR. Primers targeting each individual TRBV and TRBJ gene were applied in first-round PCR. TCRdb re-analysed the multiplex PCR reads in MiXCR, keeping a single row per CDR3 protein. Found here are 30,000 or so distinct CDR3 sequences, 35% to 45% of them singletons; the top ten hold just over 15%. Sequences were derived from PBMCs, sampled before or after stereotactic body radiation therapy (not recorded which). The receptors here all came from a donor aged 50 or older with non-small cell lung cancer.

The rearrangement links TRBV7-6 to TRBJ2-7; perhaps TRBD2 as D (5 bases). This CDR3 comprises 14 residues. Between the trimmed V and J ends, which lost 6 bases and 4 bases, there was a span of 16 bases. CDR1 SGHVS and CDR2 FNYEAQ come from the germline V gene. Here the CDR3 DNA reads TGTGCCAGCAGGTTTATCGAGCGGCGTTACGAGCAGTACTTC. Translated, it gives CASRFIERRYEQYF.

The chain uses TRBV5-1 and TRBJ2-1; 9 nucleotides agree with TRBD1. Germline-derived CDR1 and CDR2 are SGHRS and YFSETQ. V was pared by 3 bases and J by 8 bases, with 9 bases of the junction left unmatched. This CDR3 is built from 15 residues. The CDR3 DNA sequence: TGCGCCAGCAGCTCCGGGACAGGGACCGTCGATGAGCAGTTCTTC. It translates to CASSSGTGTVDEQFF.

As to this clonotype: Just one base apart from a much larger clone, this may be a read error. This chain uses TRBV27 with TRBJ2-3; 7 bases match TRBD2. There are 13 residues in the CDR3. Germline V gene data show CDR1 as MNHEY and CDR2 as SMNVEV (reference sequence). Here the CDR3 DNA reads TGTGCCTGCAGTAGGACTAGACCAGATACGCAGTATTTT. It codes for CACSRTRPDTQYF.

As DNA, the CDR3 is TGTGCCAGCGTCTACCTCAGCTCTGGGGCCAACGTCCTGACTTTC. Protein product: CASVYLSSGANVLTF. The V and J genes are TRBV6-1 and TRBJ2-6, with D hard to call. The ends were cut back, 8 bases at V and 0 bases at J, with 11 bases in the middle. The germline V gene has CDR1 MNHNS and CDR2 SASEGT. CDR3 length equals 15 residues.

There are many counts of this clonotype. V usage is TRBV9 and J usage is TRBJ2-3; 11 bases agree with TRBD1. The trim removed 0 bases at V and 4 bases at J, leaving 1 base unmatched. This CDR3 is 15 amino acids long. Per germline, CDR1 SGDLS and CDR2 YYNGEE. The CDR3 coding sequence is TGTGCCAGCAGCGTAGAGGGACAGGGGGCAGATACGCAGTATTTT. This codes for CASSVEGQGADTQYF.

This clonotype was detected only once. This rearrangement joins TRBV6-2 or TRBV6-3 to TRBJ2-7; TRBD1 is a possible D gene (5 bases). This CDR3 is built from 13 residues. The ends were cut back, 6 bases at V and 6 bases at J, with 15 bases in the middle. Germline CDR1 is MNHEY and CDR2 is SVGEGT. The CDR3 nucleotides are TGTGCCAGCAGCTACACGACAGAGCGCGAGCAGTACTTC. Translated, it gives CASSYTTEREQYF.

About this clonotype itself: The CDR3 does not end in the conserved phenylalanine or tryptophan, so this is likely a read error. Here the CDR3 DNA reads TGTGCCAGCAGTTACTACGGAGGTGATGAGCAGTTCCTC. Encoded protein: CASSYYGGDEQFL. The chain uses TRBV6-4 and TRBJ2-1; perhaps TRBD2 as D (5 bases). This CDR3 has 13 amino acids. Germline V CDR1 and CDR2: MRHNA, SNTAGT. Trimming shortened V by 5 bases and J by 8 bases, and 13 bases separated the two germline ends.

Details on this clonotype: With only one base between it and a far larger clone, this is likely a read error. CDR3 nucleotide sequence: TGTGCCAGCAGCCGGTGGTCAGGGCTGGGGAACACTGAAGCTTTCTTT. Encoded protein: CASSRWSGLGNTEAFF. This rearrangement joins TRBV12-3 or TRBV12-4 to TRBJ1-1; possible D gene TRBD1, 5 bases. The CDR3 length is 16 residues. V lost 6 bases and J lost 1, with 18 bases in between.

The CDR3 is CAISESRQTYEQYF. The CDR3, as DNA: TGTGCCATCAGTGAGTCGAGACAGACCTACGAGCAGTACTTC. The chain employs TRBV10-3 and TRBJ2-7; D may be TRBD1 (5 bases). V lost 0 bases and J 2 bases, leaving 8 bases between the germline ends. In germline, CDR1 is ENHRY, CDR2 SYGVKD. The CDR3 is 14 residues long.

This clonotype has ten or more counts. The chain combines TRBV7-3 with TRBJ2-3; possibly TRBD2 for D (6 bases). The germline gives CDR1 SGHTA, CDR2 FQGTGA. V was clipped by 2 bases and J by 6 bases, with 12 bases between them. The CDR3 loop spans 14 amino acids. In DNA, the CDR3 is TGTGCCAGCAGCTTAGCGGGGAGCCCGGATACGCAGTATTTT. This codes for CASSLAGSPDTQYF.

About this clonotype itself: An end of the junction differs from the germline gene, which may be a read error. The gene calls are TRBV6-1 and TRBJ1-5; D is ambiguous. CDR1 and CDR2 from the germline V gene are MNHNS and SASEGT. This CDR3 is built from 13 residues. The CDR3, as DNA: TGTCCCAGCAGAACAGTACTGGATCAGCCCCAGCATTTT. Translated, it gives CPSRTVLDQPQHF.

V usage is TRBV20-1 and J usage is TRBJ1-5, with D maybe TRBD1 (6 bases). Germline lookup yields CDR1 DFQATT and CDR2 SNEGSKA (reference sequence). The CDR3 spans 13 residues. Between the trimmed V and J ends, which lost 7 bases and 4 bases, there was a span of 14 bases. The CDR3 sequence: CSVPQGINQPQHF. In DNA form, the CDR3 reads TGCAGTGTGCCCCAGGGGATTAATCAGCCCCAGCATTTT.

In DNA, the CDR3 is TGTGCCAGCAGTGACTCAAGACCAGCGGGGGTTTCCTATACGCAGTATTTT. It encodes CASSDSRPAGVSYTQYF. The chain is built from TRBV6-4 and TRBJ2-3; 8 nucleotides line up with TRBD2. Trimming took 0 bases from V and 7 from J; bases not matched to a gene: 12. The CDR3 is 17 amino acids. CDR1 is MRHNA, CDR2 SNTAGT, per germline.

Concerning this clonotype: A far bigger clonotype differs at one base, so this is likely a read error. The chain has TRBV6-2 or TRBV6-3 and TRBJ2-5; TRBD1 might be the D (6 bases). Near its end, the DNA agrees better with TRBJ2-1, so the J call may be wrong. Germline values: CDR1 MNHEY, CDR2 SVGEGT. The CDR3 spans 15 residues. The CDR3 sequence: CASTLEGGGRNEQFF. The CDR3 nucleotides are TGTGCCAGCACCCTCGAAGGGGGTGGACGGAATGAGCAGTTCTTC.

The rearrangement links TRBV3-1 to TRBJ2-2; 9 nucleotides line up with TRBD1. Per germline, CDR1 LGHDT and CDR2 YNNKEL (reference sequence). V shed 5 bases and J 6 bases; nucleotides not matched to a gene: 4. The CDR3 is 14 residues long. CDR3 sequence reads: CASSRQGGPGELFF. CDR3 in DNA: TGTGCCAGCAGCAGACAGGGGGGACCCGGGGAGCTGTTTTTT.

This clonotype was counted at least ten times. The gene calls are TRBV4-1 and TRBJ2-1; 9 bases agree with TRBD1. V lost 6 bases and J lost 7; bases outside the gene matches: 7. From germline, CDR1 is MGHRA and CDR2 YSYEKL. The CDR3 runs to 14 residues. The CDR3 reads CASSRGQGWNEQFF. The CDR3 nucleotides read TGCGCCAGCAGTCGCGGACAGGGGTGGAATGAGCAGTTCTTC.

At least ten counts were recorded for this clonotype. This chain links TRBV6-2 or TRBV6-3 with TRBJ1-1; a weak D match, TRBD1 (6 bases). This CDR3 is 15 amino acids long. CDR1 MNHEY and CDR2 SVGEGT come from the germline V gene. The V gene lost 6 bases and the J gene lost 4 bases, with 18 bases spanning the gap. The DNA of the CDR3 is TGTGCCAGCAGAAAGGTTACGGGGGCGCCCACTGAAGCTTTCTTT. This codes for CASRKVTGAPTEAFF.

This clonotype was recorded at least ten times. The V and J genes are TRBV12-3 or TRBV12-4 and TRBJ2-2, with 15 bases matching TRBD2. CDR3 length: 17 residues. J lost 7 bases, V lost 6 bases, and 9 bases had no gene match. DNA of the CDR3: TGTGCCAGCAGGCGGGGACTAGCGGGAGGAGGACGCGGGGAGCTGTTTTTT. The encoded protein is CASRRGLAGGGRGELFF.

This clonotype showed up many times. The junction departs from germline at one end; a sequencing error may be responsible. The V call is TRBV7-9, the J call TRBJ1-2; no clear D. The CDR3 totals 16 residues. From germline, CDR1 is SEHNR and CDR2 FQNEAQ (reference sequence). CDR3 protein: CASSLGLAVFNYGYTF. For the CDR3, the DNA is TGTGCCAGCAGTTTAGGGTTGGCAGTCTTTAACTATGGCTACACCTTC.

This clonotype is termed medium-sized. The CDR3 DNA is TGCGCCAGCAGCTTGAATATAGGGCCGAACACCGGGGAGCTGTTTTTT. Translating gives CASSLNIGPNTGELFF. The chain couples TRBV5-1 to TRBJ2-2; D is undetermined. The germline V and J ends were trimmed by 1 base and 0 bases, with 10 bases remaining between them. The CDR3 length is 16 residues. Germline CDR1 is SGHRS and CDR2 is YFSETQ.

This clonotype was counted ten times or more. V gene TRBV5-4 combines with J gene TRBJ1-1; D is undetermined. This CDR3 has 13 residues. V shed 4 bases and J shed 11 bases, with 18 bases lying between them. Per the germline V gene, CDR1 is SGHNT and CDR2 is YYREEE (reference sequence). CDR3 nucleotides: TGTGCCAGCAGCCTAGCTACGGACGGGATCGCTTTCTTT. Protein: CASSLATDGIAFF.